The 25 T cell receptor beta chains in this list originate from one sample, sequenced in a study of early T cells in non-severe SARS-CoV-2 infection (TCRdb year 2021). To prepare the library, 5' RACE was applied. Sequencing took place on a NextSeq 500. Using fastp at Q25 and MiXCR, TCRdb reprocessed the public reads and kept productive beta chains. Rows with a matching CDR3 protein are joined into one entry that keeps the most common DNA and genes. The sample profile shows tens of thousands of distinct CDR3 sequences; 12% to 15% of them were found once. Together, the top ten hold 6.1% of the sample. Material for sequencing was whole blood. The receptors shown here come from an adult who was a healthcare worker with PCR-confirmed SARS-CoV-2 infection or an uninfected control (not recorded which).

There are a few counts of this clonotype. The chain has TRBV6-6 and TRBJ1-6, with D maybe TRBD1 (6 bases). The germline CDR1 and CDR2 sequences are MNHNY and SVGAGI (reference sequence). V shed 0 bases and J shed 0 bases, with 21 bases lying between them. This CDR3 has 21 amino acids. CDR3 residues: CASSYSLDSAKIRSYNSPLHF. The CDR3 DNA follows: TGTGCCAGCAGTTACTCACTGGACAGTGCTAAGATCCGCTCCTATAATTCACCCCTCCACTTT.

This clonotype was picked up a small number of times. The J gene is TRBJ2-7, the V gene TRBV28, with a weak D call TRBD1 (6 bases). Trimming removed 10 bases at V and 3 bases at J, with 16 bases between. The CDR3 is 13 residues long. From germline, CDR1 is MDHEN and CDR2 SYDVKM. The CDR3 sequence is CATTKGRGYEQYF. CDR3 nucleotide sequence: TGTGCCACCACTAAGGGCAGGGGCTACGAGCAGTACTTC. The full variable domain, its missing parts supplied by reference TRBV28 and TRBJ2-7, is DVKVTQSSRYLVKRTGEKVFLECVQDMDHENMFWYRQDPGLGLRLIYFSYDVKMKEKGDIPEGYSVSREKKERFSLILESASTNQTSMYLCATTKGRGYEQYFGPGTRLTVT.

This clonotype was counted only a few times. Since the CDR3 does not end with the conserved phenylalanine or tryptophan, this likely comes from a read error. The DNA is left out, because the CDR3 cannot be placed on it with certainty; the CDR3 is given as TCRdb lists it. J is TRBJ2-3 and V is TRBV10-2; the D call TRBD2 from the table was never checked on the DNA. The CDR3 is 12 amino acids in total, end residues counted. Germline lookup yields CDR1 WSHSY and CDR2 SAAADI. This chain's CDR3 is CASSVGTSGVHL.

There are many counts of this clonotype. This chain connects TRBV2 to TRBJ2-3; D gene uncertain. This CDR3 comprises 13 residues. V lost 6 bases, J lost 4 bases, and 11 bases lay in between. Germline V lookup: CDR1 SNHLY, CDR2 FYNNEI. The CDR3 region is CASRDPKSDTQYF. CDR3 DNA sequence: TGTGCCAGCAGGGACCCCAAATCAGATACGCAGTATTTT. The variable domain in full, completed from reference TRBV2 and TRBJ2-3, reads EPEVTQTPSHQVTQMGQEVILRCVPISNHLYFYWYRQILGQKVEFLVSFYNNEISEKSEIFDDQFSVERPDGSNFTLKIRSTKLEDSAMYFCASRDPKSDTQYFGPGTRLTVL.

The V and J genes are TRBV11-2 and TRBJ2-5; D call uncertain. Germline assignment: CDR1 SGHAT and CDR2 FQNNGV. V lost 2 bases and J lost 5, with 12 bases in between. The CDR3 is made up of 14 amino acids. The CDR3 sequence is CASSLRRLRETQYF. Here the CDR3 DNA reads TGTGCCAGCAGCTTACGACGGCTCAGGGAGACCCAGTACTTC.

In its sample, this clonotype was seen a few times. This chain links TRBV5-6 with TRBJ2-7, with D unresolved. V was shortened by 2 bases and J by 4 bases, with 10 bases between the two germline ends. The CDR3 runs to 13 residues. Germline-derived CDR1 and CDR2 are SGHDT and YYEEEE. In nucleotides, the CDR3 is TGTGCCAGCAGCTTAGGTTCCGGATACGAGCAGTACTTC. Encoded protein: CASSLGSGYEQYF.

The V and J genes are TRBV7-9 and TRBJ2-1; D is unresolved. CDR3 size: 15 residues. Per the germline V gene, CDR1 is SEHNR and CDR2 is FQNEAQ (reference sequence). V was pared by 3 bases and J by 6 bases, with 15 bases between. The DNA of the CDR3 is TGTGCCAGCAGCTTTGGGCAGACTGATCCCAATGAGCAGTTCTTC. It encodes CASSFGQTDPNEQFF.

This clonotype was counted many times. This chain joins TRBV7-9 and TRBJ2-6, with a tentative D call TRBD1 (6 bases). Germline V lookup: CDR1 SEHNR, CDR2 FQNEAQ (reference sequence). Trimming removed 0 bases from V and 1 base from J, with 10 bases in between. The CDR3 runs 17 residues. CDR3 nucleotide sequence: TGTGCCAGCAGCTTAGCGACAGGTCTGTCTGGGGCCAACGTCCTGACTTTC. Its protein is CASSLATGLSGANVLTF.

This clonotype was counted between two and nine times. The V and J genes are TRBV10-3 and TRBJ2-2; possibly TRBD2 for D (6 bases). The CDR3 has 14 residues. Trimming took 6 bases from V and 3 from J, leaving 11 bases between them. Germline CDR1 ENHRY, CDR2 SYGVKD. CDR3 amino acids: CAIRRGSDTGELFF. The CDR3 DNA follows: TGTGCCATCAGACGGGGGTCCGACACCGGGGAGCTGTTTTTT.

This clonotype was recorded many times. The chain employs TRBV20-1 and TRBJ1-5; tentatively, D is TRBD1 (5 bases). Germline loops: CDR1 DFQATT, CDR2 SNEGSKA (reference sequence). V gave up 3 bases and J gave up 0 bases, with 18 bases separating them. The CDR3 is 17 residues long. In DNA, the CDR3 is TGCAGTGCTAGTTCCAGGGCTTACGGGTATAGCAATCAGCCCCAGCATTTT. This codes for CSASSRAYGYSNQPQHF.

The gene calls are TRBV28 and TRBJ2-1; D not certain. Germline assignment: CDR1 MDHEN and CDR2 SYDVKM. CDR3 length: 13 residues. Trimming took off 11 bases at V and 4 bases at J, with 15 bases between the two ends. As DNA, the CDR3 is TGTGCCGTGACGGGCCGATCGTACAATGAGCAGTTCTTC. Its translation: CAVTGRSYNEQFF. Full variable domain (outside the CDR3, taken from reference TRBV28 and TRBJ2-1): DVKVTQSSRYLVKRTGEKVFLECVQDMDHENMFWYRQDPGLGLRLIYFSYDVKMKEKGDIPEGYSVSREKKERFSLILESASTNQTSMYLCAVTGRSYNEQFFGPGTRLTVL.

This clonotype was counted ten times or more. The chain employs TRBV6-5 and TRBJ2-5; D gene unclear. The germline CDR1 and CDR2 sequences are MNHEY and SVGAGI. Trimming stripped 5 bases from V and 5 bases from J, with 9 bases between. The CDR3 extends over 12 amino acids. For the CDR3, the DNA is TGTGCCAGCAGTCCACTCGGGGAGACCCAGTACTTC. Residues: CASSPLGETQYF.

This clonotype showed up many times. The chain combines TRBV5-1 with TRBJ2-1, with 10 positions matching TRBD1. In germline, CDR1 is SGHRS, CDR2 YFSETQ. This CDR3 spans 15 amino acids. V lost 3 bases and J lost 6; bases outside the gene matches: 6. CDR3 DNA sequence: TGCGCCAGCAGCTCCCTAGGGACAGGGGCCAATGAGCAGTTCTTC. It translates to CASSSLGTGANEQFF.

Only a few counts were recorded for this clonotype. This chain uses TRBV11-2 with TRBJ2-7; D call uncertain. CDR3 length: 14 residues. Trimming stripped 3 bases from V and 0 bases from J, with 9 bases between. Germline lookup yields CDR1 SGHAT and CDR2 FQNNGV. CDR3 in amino acids: CASSFVASSYEQYF. The CDR3 coding sequence is TGTGCCAGCAGCTTTGTAGCTAGCTCCTACGAGCAGTACTTC.

This clonotype came up a few times. The rearrangement joins TRBV24-1 to TRBJ2-1; TRBD1 aligns across 10 bases. CDR1 is KGHDR, CDR2 SFDVKD, per germline. CDR3 length: 16 amino acids. V gave up 4 bases and J gave up 7 bases; unmatched junction bases: 9. The CDR3, as DNA: TGTGCCACCAGTGAGCCCGACAGGGGGCGCGGGAATGAGCAGTTCTTC. Amino acid sequence: CATSEPDRGRGNEQFF.

This clonotype was seen a few times. The V gene is TRBV7-2, the J gene TRBJ2-1; D not resolved. Trimming removed 1 base from V and 6 bases from J, with 10 bases in between. Germline loops: CDR1 SGHTA, CDR2 FQGNSA. This CDR3 comprises 14 residues. CDR3 sequence reads: CASSLGLGTNEQFF. The CDR3 DNA reads TGTGCCAGCAGCTTAGGATTAGGAACCAATGAGCAGTTCTTC.

This clonotype was seen a handful of times. The J gene is TRBJ2-3, the V gene TRBV2; no firm D call. The CDR3 is 12 amino acids. The V end was cut by 6 bases, the J end by 2 bases, with 6 bases between. CDR1 SNHLY and CDR2 FYNNEI come from the germline V gene. For the CDR3, the DNA is TGTGCCAGCAGCGAAAACACAGATACGCAGTATTTT. It translates to CASSENTDTQYF.

This clonotype was seen at least ten times. V and J are TRBV20-1 and TRBJ2-1, with D possibly called TRBD1 or TRBD2 (5 bases each). Per germline, CDR1 DFQATT and CDR2 SNEGSKA (reference sequence). This CDR3 comprises 13 residues. Deletions cut 5 bases from V and 6 bases from J, with 14 bases between. The CDR3 here is CSARVGTLNEQFF. The CDR3 nucleotides are TGCAGTGCTCGCGTGGGGACCCTCAATGAGCAGTTCTTC.

This clonotype came up many times. CDR3 residues: CACTGQPSNYGYTF. The CDR3 DNA reads TGTGCCTGTACGGGACAGCCATCTAACTATGGCTACACCTTC. This chain joins TRBV19 and TRBJ1-2; TRBD1 aligns across 7 bases. The CDR3 loop spans 14 amino acids. With V trimmed by 11 bases and J by 0 bases, 9 bases remained unmatched. From germline, CDR1 is LNHDA and CDR2 SQIVND (reference sequence).

V gene TRBV2 combines with J gene TRBJ1-5, with D unresolved. Germline CDR1 and CDR2: SNHLY and FYNNEI. Deletions cut 2 bases from V and 4 bases from J, with 9 bases between. The CDR3 consists of 14 residues. The CDR3: CASSELTDNQPQHF. Here the CDR3 DNA reads TGTGCCAGCAGTGAACTCACGGATAATCAGCCCCAGCATTTT.

This clonotype has just a few counts. V is TRBV4-1 and J is TRBJ2-3, with D possibly being TRBD1 or TRBD2 (7 bases each). This CDR3 is built from 16 residues. The germline CDR1 and CDR2 sequences are MGHRA and YSYEKL. Deletions cut 3 bases from V and 4 bases from J, with 17 bases between. CDR3 sequence: CASSHPRDSGADTQYF. The CDR3 DNA is TGCGCCAGCAGCCATCCCCGGGACAGCGGGGCAGATACGCAGTATTTT.

In this sample, this clonotype turned up a few times. This rearrangement joins TRBV6-2 or TRBV6-3 to TRBJ2-2, with 7 bases identical to TRBD1. The V and J ends lost 5 bases and 5 bases, in that order; junction bases with no gene match: 8. CDR1 and CDR2 (germline): MNHEY, SVGEGT. The CDR3 runs 15 residues. The CDR3 nucleotides read TGTGCCAGCAGTAAGACAGGGAGTAAGACCGGGGAGCTGTTTTTT. Encoded protein: CASSKTGSKTGELFF.

This clonotype was picked up many times. The V call is TRBV6-6, the J call TRBJ2-3; 8 bases fit TRBD2. Germline CDR1 and CDR2: MNHNY and SVGAGI (reference sequence). V shed 5 bases and J 5 bases; nucleotides not matched to a gene: 15. The CDR3 consists of 17 residues. This CDR3 is CASSNRRTGGLGDTQYF. The CDR3 DNA reads TGTGCCAGCAGTAACCGCCGGACGGGGGGGCTGGGAGATACGCAGTATTTT.

The CDR3 spells CASIAGGQETQYF. The DNA for the CDR3 is TGTGCCAGCATTGCGGGGGGGCAAGAGACCCAGTACTTC. The rearrangement uses TRBV6-5 and TRBJ2-5, with TRBD2 matching over 9 bases. The CDR3 is made up of 13 amino acids. CDR1 and CDR2 from the germline V gene are MNHEY and SVGAGI. The trim removed 7 bases at V and 2 bases at J, leaving 2 bases unmatched.

The chain carries TRBV5-1 and TRBJ1-1; TRBD1 matches at 10 bases. V lost 0 bases and J lost 4; bases outside the gene matches: 3. The CDR3 length is 15 residues. The germline V gene encodes CDR1 SGHRS and CDR2 YFSETQ. CDR3 amino acids: CASSLGDRGITEAFF. CDR3 bases: TGCGCCAGCAGCTTGGGGGACAGGGGTATCACTGAAGCTTTCTTT. The whole variable domain, filled in from reference TRBV5-1 and TRBJ1-1, reads KAGVTQTPRYLIKTRGQQVTLSCSPISGHRSVSWYQQTPGQGLQFLFEYFSETQRNKGNFPGRFSGRQFSNSRSEMNVSTLELGDSALYLCASSLGDRGITEAFFGQGTRLTVV.